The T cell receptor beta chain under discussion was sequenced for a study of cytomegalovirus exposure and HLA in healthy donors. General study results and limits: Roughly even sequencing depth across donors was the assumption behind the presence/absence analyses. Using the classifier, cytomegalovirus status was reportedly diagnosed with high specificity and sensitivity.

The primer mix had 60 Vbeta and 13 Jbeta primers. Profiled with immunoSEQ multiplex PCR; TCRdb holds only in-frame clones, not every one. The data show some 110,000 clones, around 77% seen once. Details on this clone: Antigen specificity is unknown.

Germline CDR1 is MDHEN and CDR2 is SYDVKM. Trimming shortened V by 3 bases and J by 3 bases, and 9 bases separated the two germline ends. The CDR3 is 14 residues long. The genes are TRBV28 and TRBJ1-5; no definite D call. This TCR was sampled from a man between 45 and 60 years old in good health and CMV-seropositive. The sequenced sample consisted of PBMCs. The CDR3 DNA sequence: TGTGCCAGCAGTTTCACGTCAGTCAATCAGCCCCAGCATTTT. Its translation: CASSFTSVNQPQHF.